This entry features one TCR beta chain sequence. This same CDR3 is encoded by further DNA sequences in the sample. TCRdb keeps only in-frame clones here, not all; method: immunoSEQ multiplex PCR. Found here are more than 350,000 clones, approximately 87% of them singletons; the top ten hold roughly a tenth. These data come from a study of blood T cell repertoires in COVID-19. The CDR3 has 14 residues. CDR1 SEHNR and CDR2 FQNEAQ come from the germline V gene (reference sequence). V was cut by 0 bases and J by 1 base, with 6 bases left in between. The rearrangement joins TRBV7-9 to TRBJ1-1; D is perhaps TRBD1 (6 bases). The receptor's source is a woman in her forties or fifties who had recovered from COVID-19. Material: PBMCs or T cells enriched from blood (not recorded which). The CDR3 spells CASSLAGGNTEAFF. Written as DNA, the CDR3 is TGTGCCAGCAGCTTAGCAGGGGGGAACACTGAAGCTTTCTTT.